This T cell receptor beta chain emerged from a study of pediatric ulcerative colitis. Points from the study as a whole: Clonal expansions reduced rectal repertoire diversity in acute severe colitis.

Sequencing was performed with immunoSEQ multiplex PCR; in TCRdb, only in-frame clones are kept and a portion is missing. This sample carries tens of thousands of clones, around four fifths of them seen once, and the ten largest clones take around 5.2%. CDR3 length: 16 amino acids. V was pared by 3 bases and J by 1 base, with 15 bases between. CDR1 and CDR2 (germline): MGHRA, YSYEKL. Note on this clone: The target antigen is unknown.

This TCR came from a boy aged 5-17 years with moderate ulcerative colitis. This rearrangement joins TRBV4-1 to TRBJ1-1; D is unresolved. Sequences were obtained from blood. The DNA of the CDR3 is TGCGCCAGCAGCCATTTCGTACGTCAGAAGAACACTGAAGCTTTCTTT. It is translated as CASSHFVRQKNTEAFF.